This T cell receptor (beta chain) derives from a study of cytomegalovirus exposure and HLA in healthy donors. The primer mix had 60 Vbeta and 13 Jbeta primers. In the authors' methods: A later analysis counted 65 million to 95 million unique TCR beta chains, around 12 million shared. Only in-frame clones appear in the TCRdb table, and some are missing; sequencing was by immunoSEQ multiplex PCR. The V and J calls and clone size were taken over from that table, and D and trimming were inferred from the DNA. The data contain under 200,000 clones, 60% to 80% of them singletons. The CDR3 covers 15 residues. V gave up 1 base and J gave up 4 bases, with 10 bases separating them. In germline, CDR1 is LNHNV, CDR2 YYDKDF (reference sequence).

The genes are TRBV15 and TRBJ1-4; D gene uncertain. The clonotype originates from a man aged 55 to 69 in good health and CMV-seronegative. Sequenced input: PBMCs. CDR3 protein: CATSRVWPINEKLFF. The DNA of the CDR3 is TGTGCCACCAGCAGAGTCTGGCCGATTAATGAAAAACTGTTTTTT.